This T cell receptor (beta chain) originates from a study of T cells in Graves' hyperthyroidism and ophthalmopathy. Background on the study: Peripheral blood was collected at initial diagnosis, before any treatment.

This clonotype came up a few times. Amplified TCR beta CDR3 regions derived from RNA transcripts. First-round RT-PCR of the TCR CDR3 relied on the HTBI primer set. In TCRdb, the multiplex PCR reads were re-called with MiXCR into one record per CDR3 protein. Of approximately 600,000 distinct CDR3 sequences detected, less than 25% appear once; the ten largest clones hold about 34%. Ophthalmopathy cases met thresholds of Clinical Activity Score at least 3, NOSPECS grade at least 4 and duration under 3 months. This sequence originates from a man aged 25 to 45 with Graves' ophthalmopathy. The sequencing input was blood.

DNA of the CDR3: TGTGCCAGCATCCCAACTAGCGGGAAAAACACCGGGGAGCTGTTTTTT. It translates to CASIPTSGKNTGELFF. This chain joins TRBV7-9 and TRBJ2-2, with 10 bases that match TRBD2. This CDR3 has 16 residues. J lost 2 bases, V lost 7 bases, and 7 bases had no gene match. Germline CDR1 SEHNR, CDR2 FQNEAQ (reference sequence).